The clone carrying this T cell receptor beta chain was counted a single time. The sample belongs to a study of T cell changes during pregnancy in multiple sclerosis. Method: immunoSEQ multiplex PCR; TCRdb's copy keeps in-frame clones and lacks some. This sample has 45,000 to 60,000 clones, with approximately 92% found just once. V was cut by 2 bases and J by 5 bases, with 9 bases left in between. Germline V gene sequence: CDR1 GTSNPN, CDR2 SVGIG (reference sequence). The CDR3 runs to 12 residues. This chain uses TRBV30 with TRBJ2-5; D possibly corresponds to TRBD2 (6 bases). This receptor was taken from a female donor with multiple sclerosis, enrolled in a pregnancy study. Sequencing was performed on CD4+ T cells from peripheral blood mononuclear cells, taken before pregnancy. The CDR3 sequence: CAWSTGGETQYF. The CDR3 DNA reads as TGTGCCTGGAGTACCGGAGGGGAGACCCAGTACTTC.